A selection of T cell receptor beta chains follows, all from one sample in a study of post-analysis software for immune sequencing data. TCRdb analysed the PCR reads with MiXCR anew, one entry per CDR3 protein. The sample lists 800,000 to 950,000 distinct CDR3 sequences; roughly 50% were seen once. Sequencing was carried out using blood. These receptors all come from a girl between 10 and 17 years old with multiple sclerosis. The CDR3 runs from the conserved cysteine through the conserved F or W. D genes are given only for firm matches. Expanded clones get a size class; other rows say once, few or many, or leave the size out.

J gene,D gene,V gene,clone size,CDR3 DNA,CDR3 protein
TRBJ2-7,.,TRBV10-3,.,TGTGCCATCAGTGCGGGACTCCCTGGCGAGCAGTACTTC,CAISAGLPGEQYF
TRBJ2-1,.,TRBV20-1,.,TGCAGTGTGAACAACAATGAGCAGTTCTTC,CSVNNNEQFF
TRBJ2-3,.,TRBV20-1,once,TGCAGTGCTAGGGCCGGAGCCAAGGGACTTATGGATGCGCAGTATTTT,CSARAGAKGLMDAQYF
TRBJ2-3,.,TRBV6-6,few,TGTGCCAGCAGTGGTAATAGAGGAGGGACGAATACGCAGTATTTT,CASSGNRGGTNTQYF
TRBJ2-4,TRBD1,TRBV7-8,.,TGTGCCAGCAGCCAGGGACAGGGGTTTTCCAAAAACATTCAGTACTTC,CASSQGQGFSKNIQYF
TRBJ1-1,.,TRBV4-1,.,TGCGCCAGCAGCCAAGCCGGGGGTTACTCTGAAGCTTTCTTT,CASSQAGGYSEAFF
TRBJ2-5,TRBD2,TRBV3-1,.,TGTGCCAGCAGCCGGACCCTAGCGGGAGGCGAAGAGACCCAGTACTTC,CASSRTLAGGEETQYF
TRBJ2-6,TRBD2,TRBV15,once,TGTGCCACCAGCAGAGATCCACTAGCGGGGGTCTCTGGGGCCAACGTCCTGACTTTC,CATSRDPLAGVSGANVLTF
TRBJ2-1,TRBD2,TRBV9,few,TGTGCCAGCAGCGTAGCGAGGCCTAGCGGGCGGTACAATGAGCAGTTCTTC,CASSVARPSGRYNEQFF
TRBJ2-7,.,TRBV20-1,.,TGCAGTGCTAGAGCTGTGGACGTACAAAAGGTGTACTTC,CSARAVDVQKVYF
TRBJ2-5,TRBD2,TRBV7-3,.,TGTGCCAGCAGCTTAGGGTTGGGGAGGGGCGCACGGGAGACCCAGTACTTC,CASSLGLGRGARETQYF
TRBJ2-1,.,TRBV20-1,.,TGCAGTGCTGTCTACAATGAGCAGTTCTTC,CSAVYNEQFF
TRBJ2-1,.,TRBV20-1,few,TGCAGTGCTAGAGATCTAGCAAACTACAATGAGCAGTTCTTC,CSARDLANYNEQFF
TRBJ1-6,.,TRBV6-5,.,TGTGCCAGCAGATCAAGACGGACCGCACAGTTTTCACCCCTCCACTTT,CASRSRRTAQFSPLHF
TRBJ2-5,TRBD2,TRBV28,.,TGTGCCAGCAGCTCCAGAGTCGGGGGGGGGACCCAGTACTTC,CASSSRVGGGTQYF
TRBJ2-7,.,TRBV25-1,.,TGTGTCAGCAGTGAATCCCCAGGCCCTGGCGAGCAGTACTTC,CVSSESPGPGEQYF
TRBJ1-1,.,TRBV29-1,.,TGCAGCGTTGGAAGGACCGGCTGGGCCCGAGATAACACTGAAGCTTTCTTT,CSVGRTGWARDNTEAFF
TRBJ1-1,.,TRBV12-3/TRBV12-4,.,TGTGCCAGCAGTTTCCTCGATACGAACACTGAAGCTTTCTTT,CASSFLDTNTEAFF
TRBJ1-1,.,TRBV29-1,.,TGCAGCGTTGAAACCACACCAACGGGGACTGAAGCTTTCTTT,CSVETTPTGTEAFF
TRBJ2-5,.,TRBV5-1,.,TGCGCCAGCAGCTGGGCAGACGGAGGAGAGACCCAGTACTTC,CASSWADGGETQYF
TRBJ2-5,TRBD2,TRBV7-2,.,TGTGCCAGCAGCACGCCTAGCGGTGGCCAAGAGACCCAGTACTTC,CASSTPSGGQETQYF
TRBJ2-3,.,TRBV6-5,.,TGTGCCAGCAGTTACGAGTTCCGGGGGACTAGCACAGATACGCAGTATTTT,CASSYEFRGTSTDTQYF
TRBJ2-7,TRBD1,TRBV5-1,.,TGCGCCAGCAGCTTGGCCGGGACAGCTAAATTCTCCTACGAGCAGTACTTC,CASSLAGTAKFSYEQYF
TRBJ2-1,TRBD2,TRBV6-5,.,TGTGCCAGCAGTTACTCTCGCTCTAGCGGGATATCCTACAATGAGCAGTTCTTC,CASSYSRSSGISYNEQFF
TRBJ2-7,.,TRBV20-1,few,TGCAGTGCCACTCGACCTAGCTCCTACGAGCAGTACTTC,CSATRPSSYEQYF
TRBJ2-3,.,TRBV12-5,.,TGTGCTAGCCGGGACGGGGACACAGATACGCAGTATTTT,CASRDGDTDTQYF
TRBJ2-4,.,TRBV20-1,.,TGCAGTGCTAGGGGCAGGAGACTAGCCAAAAACATTCAGTACTTC,CSARGRRLAKNIQYF
TRBJ2-3,TRBD1,TRBV7-3,few,TGTGCCAGCAGCAATCCGGGACAGGGGCGTACTACGCAGTATTTT,CASSNPGQGRTTQYF
TRBJ2-1,.,TRBV20-1,.,TGCAGTGCTAGAGGCGGGCTAAACAATGAGCAGTTCTTC,CSARGGLNNEQFF
TRBJ2-5,TRBD2,TRBV18,.,TGTGCCAGCTCACCACGAACTACCCGAACTAGCGGGGGAGGGACCCAGTACTTC,CASSPRTTRTSGGGTQYF
TRBJ2-5,.,TRBV29-1,.,TGCAGCGTTGTCAGGGGACGGGCGGAGACCCAGTACTTC,CSVVRGRAETQYF
TRBJ1-4,.,TRBV2,few,TGTGCCAGCAGTTGGGACGGGAGCACTAATGAAAAACTGTTTTTT,CASSWDGSTNEKLFF
TRBJ1-1,.,TRBV15,.,TGTGCCACCAGCAGGCAGGGGAGTAGCCCTGAAGCTTTCTTT,CATSRQGSSPEAFF
TRBJ2-5,TRBD2,TRBV12-3/TRBV12-4,.,TGTGCCAGCAGAGCGGGCGGGAGTGGCGAGACCCAGTACTTC,CASRAGGSGETQYF
TRBJ1-2,TRBD1,TRBV20-1,once,TGCAGTGCTAGGGGGTCGGGACAGGAGTGGGTTGGCTATGGCTACACCTTC,CSARGSGQEWVGYGYTF
TRBJ1-5,.,TRBV12-3/TRBV12-4,few,TGTGCCAGCAGGCAAGCCCGGGGGTCAGATCAGCCCCAGCATTTT,CASRQARGSDQPQHF
TRBJ2-7,TRBD1,TRBV20-1,.,TGCAGTGCTAGAGAAGCGGGACAGGGCTACGAGCAGTACTTC,CSAREAGQGYEQYF
TRBJ2-7,.,TRBV20-1,.,TGCAGTGCTAGAAACTCCAGGGGCCCTTCCTACGAGCAGTACTTC,CSARNSRGPSYEQYF
TRBJ2-5,TRBD2,TRBV4-2,few,TGTGCCAGCAGCCAAGAGGGACTAGCGGGGGGGCCGGGAGAGACCCAGTACTTC,CASSQEGLAGGPGETQYF
TRBJ2-7,TRBD2,TRBV6-2/TRBV6-3,.,TGTGCCAGCAGTTACTTCGGACTAGCGGGATACGAGCAGTACTTC,CASSYFGLAGYEQYF
TRBJ2-3,.,TRBV20-1,once,TGCAGTGCTTCCTCTCCGGACACAGATACGCAGTATTTT,CSASSPDTDTQYF
TRBJ2-2,.,TRBV25-1,.,TGTGCCAGCATGGGGCGAGGGGACAAGAACACCGGGGAGCTGTTTTTT,CASMGRGDKNTGELFF
TRBJ2-7,TRBD1,TRBV11-1,few,TGTGCCAGCAGCCCCCATGGACAGGACCAGGAGCAGTACTTC,CASSPHGQDQEQYF
TRBJ2-1,.,TRBV6-1,.,TGTGCCGGCAGTGAAGGACCGAATCAAGGGTCCCAGTTCTTC,CAGSEGPNQGSQFF
TRBJ2-6,.,TRBV4-1,.,TGCGCCAGCAGACCAAGGGCTGGGGCCAACGTCCTGACTTTC,CASRPRAGANVLTF
TRBJ2-1,TRBD1,TRBV18,.,TGTGCCAGCTCACCAGTGGACAGGGTAATTGGGCCCGATGAGCAGTTCTTC,CASSPVDRVIGPDEQFF
TRBJ2-4,.,TRBV12-3/TRBV12-4,few,TGTGCCAGCAGTCCCCCCCGGGTGGGTTCCGACATTCAGTACTTC,CASSPPRVGSDIQYF
TRBJ2-1,TRBD2,TRBV6-5,.,TGTGCCAGCAGTGAGGACCTCGGGGAGGGCAATGAGCAGTTCTTC,CASSEDLGEGNEQFF
TRBJ1-2,TRBD1,TRBV27,.,TGTGCCAGCAGTTTTCGACAGGGGGAGGTTGGCTACACCTTC,CASSFRQGEVGYTF
TRBJ2-7,TRBD1,TRBV20-1,few,TGCAGTGCTAGGGGACAGGGCTCCTACGAGCAGTACTTC,CSARGQGSYEQYF
TRBJ2-5,.,TRBV24-1,.,TGTGCCACCAGTGATTCCTCTCGGGGGAAGACCCAGTACTTC,CATSDSSRGKTQYF
TRBJ2-7,.,TRBV5-1,.,TGCGCCAGCAGCCAAACTAGCAGGTCCTACGAGCAGTACTTC,CASSQTSRSYEQYF
TRBJ1-2,TRBD1,TRBV29-1,once,TGCAGCGCCGGGACAGGGTACGGCTACACCTTC,CSAGTGYGYTF
TRBJ2-3,.,TRBV5-1,.,TGCGCCAGCACCTCATCCGGACTGGCAGATACGCAGTATTTT,CASTSSGLADTQYF
TRBJ2-5,.,TRBV14,.,TGTGCCAGCAGCCAAAACGCCAGAGAGACCCAGTACTTC,CASSQNARETQYF
TRBJ2-3,.,TRBV20-1,few,TGCAGTGCTAGAGCCGTCCACGGGAGCAGGACAGATACGCAGTATTTT,CSARAVHGSRTDTQYF
TRBJ2-7,.,TRBV11-1,.,TGTGCCAGCAGCCACATGAGGGGCTACGAGCAGTACTTC,CASSHMRGYEQYF
TRBJ2-2,TRBD2,TRBV29-1,.,TGCAGCGCAGCGGGACTAGCGGGAACCGGGGAGCTGTTTTTT,CSAAGLAGTGELFF